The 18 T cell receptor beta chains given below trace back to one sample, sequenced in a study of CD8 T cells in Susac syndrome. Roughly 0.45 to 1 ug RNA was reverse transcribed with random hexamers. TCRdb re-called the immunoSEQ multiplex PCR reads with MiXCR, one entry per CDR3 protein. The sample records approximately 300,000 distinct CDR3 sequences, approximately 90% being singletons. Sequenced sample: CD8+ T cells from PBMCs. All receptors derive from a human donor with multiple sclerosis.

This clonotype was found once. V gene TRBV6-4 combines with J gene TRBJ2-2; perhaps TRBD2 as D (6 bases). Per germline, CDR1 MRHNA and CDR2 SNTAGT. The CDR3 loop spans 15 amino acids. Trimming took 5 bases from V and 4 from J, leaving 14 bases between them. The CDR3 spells CASSRTGEATGELFF. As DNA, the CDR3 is TGTGCCAGCAGTCGTACGGGAGAAGCCACCGGGGAGCTGTTTTTT.

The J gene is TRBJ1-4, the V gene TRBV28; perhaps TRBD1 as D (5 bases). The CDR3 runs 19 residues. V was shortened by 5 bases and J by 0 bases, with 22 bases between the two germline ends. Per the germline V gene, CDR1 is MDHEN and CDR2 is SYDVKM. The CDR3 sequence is CASSLTHSTAQATNEKLFF. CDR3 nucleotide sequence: TGTGCCAGCAGTCTCACTCACTCGACAGCCCAGGCAACTAATGAAAAACTGTTTTTT.

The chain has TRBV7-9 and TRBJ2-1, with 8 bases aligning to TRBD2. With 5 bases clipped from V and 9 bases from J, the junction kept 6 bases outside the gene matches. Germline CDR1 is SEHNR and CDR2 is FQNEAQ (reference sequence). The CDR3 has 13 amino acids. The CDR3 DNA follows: TGTGCCAGCAGCCCGTCGGGAGGGGGTGAGCAGTTCTTC. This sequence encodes CASSPSGGGEQFF.

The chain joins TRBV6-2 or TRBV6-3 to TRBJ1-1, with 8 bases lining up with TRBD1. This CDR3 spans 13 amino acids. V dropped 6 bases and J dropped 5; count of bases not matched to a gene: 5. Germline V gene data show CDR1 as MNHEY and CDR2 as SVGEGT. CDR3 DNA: TGTGCCAGCAGGGACAGGGATGGGACTGAAGCTTTCTTT. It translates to CASRDRDGTEAFF.

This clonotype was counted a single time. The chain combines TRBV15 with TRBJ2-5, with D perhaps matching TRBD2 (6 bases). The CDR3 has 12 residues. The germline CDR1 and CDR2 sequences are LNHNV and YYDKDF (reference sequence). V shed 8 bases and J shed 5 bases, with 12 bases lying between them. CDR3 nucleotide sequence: TGTGCCACCTCCGGGGGTGGGGAGACCCAGTACTTC. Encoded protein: CATSGGGETQYF.

Written as DNA, the CDR3 is TGTGCCAGCAGTCGGACTAGCGGCCCCACAGATACGCAGTATTTT. It yields the protein CASSRTSGPTDTQYF. The chain carries TRBV28 and TRBJ2-3, with 10 bases lining up with TRBD2. The CDR3 is 15 amino acids. With 5 bases clipped from V and 2 bases from J, the junction kept 4 bases outside the gene matches. Germline V gives CDR1 MDHEN, CDR2 SYDVKM.

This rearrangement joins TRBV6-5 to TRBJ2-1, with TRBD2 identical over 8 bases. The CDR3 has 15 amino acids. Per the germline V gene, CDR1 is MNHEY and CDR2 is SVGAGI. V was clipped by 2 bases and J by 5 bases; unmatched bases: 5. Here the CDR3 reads CASSYSSGIHNEQFF. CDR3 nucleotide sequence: TGTGCCAGCAGTTACAGTAGCGGGATCCACAATGAGCAGTTCTTC.

The CDR3 DNA follows: TGTGCCAGCAGCCCACAGGGGACCTACAATGAGCAGTTCTTC. This codes for CASSPQGTYNEQFF. This chain uses TRBV5-6 with TRBJ2-1, with 7 bases identical to TRBD1. Trimming at V came to 4 bases and at J to 2 bases, leaving 3 bases not matched to a gene. The CDR3 runs 14 residues. Germline-derived CDR1 and CDR2 are SGHDT and YYEEEE.

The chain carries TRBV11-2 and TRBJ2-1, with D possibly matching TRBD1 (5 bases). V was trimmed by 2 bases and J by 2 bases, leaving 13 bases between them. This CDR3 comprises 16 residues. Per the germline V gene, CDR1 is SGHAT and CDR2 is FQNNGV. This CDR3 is CASSLFGAGTYNEQFF. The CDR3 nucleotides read TGTGCCAGCAGCTTATTTGGGGCAGGGACCTACAATGAGCAGTTCTTC.

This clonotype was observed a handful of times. CDR3: CASSLPATGDSSYEQYF. CDR3 in DNA: TGTGCCAGCAGCCTTCCGGCGACCGGAGACAGCTCCTACGAGCAGTACTTC. V and J are TRBV7-2 and TRBJ2-7; D might be TRBD1 (5 bases). CDR1 is SGHTA, CDR2 FQGNSA, per germline. Trimming took off 5 bases at V and 0 bases at J, with 20 bases between the two ends. The CDR3 consists of 17 residues.

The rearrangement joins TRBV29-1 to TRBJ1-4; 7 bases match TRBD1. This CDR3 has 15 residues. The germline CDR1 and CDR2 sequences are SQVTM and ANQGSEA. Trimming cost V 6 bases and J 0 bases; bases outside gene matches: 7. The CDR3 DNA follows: TGCAGCGTCGGCGGGACAGATGCAACTAATGAAAAACTGTTTTTT. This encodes CSVGGTDATNEKLFF. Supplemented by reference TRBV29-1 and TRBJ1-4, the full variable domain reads SAVISQKPSRDICQRGTSLTIQCQVDSQVTMMFWYRQQPGQSLTLIATANQGSEATYESGFVIDKFPISRPNLTFSTLTVSNMSPEDSSIYLCSVGGTDATNEKLFFGSGTQLSVL.

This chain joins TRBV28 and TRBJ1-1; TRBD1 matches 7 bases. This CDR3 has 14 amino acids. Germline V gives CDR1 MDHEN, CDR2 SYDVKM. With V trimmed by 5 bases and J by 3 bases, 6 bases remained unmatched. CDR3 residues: CASSGDSTHTEAFF. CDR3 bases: TGTGCCAGCAGTGGGGACAGCACCCACACTGAAGCTTTCTTT. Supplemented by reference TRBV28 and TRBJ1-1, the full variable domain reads DVKVTQSSRYLVKRTGEKVFLECVQDMDHENMFWYRQDPGLGLRLIYFSYDVKMKEKGDIPEGYSVSREKKERFSLILESASTNQTSMYLCASSGDSTHTEAFFGQGTRLTVV.

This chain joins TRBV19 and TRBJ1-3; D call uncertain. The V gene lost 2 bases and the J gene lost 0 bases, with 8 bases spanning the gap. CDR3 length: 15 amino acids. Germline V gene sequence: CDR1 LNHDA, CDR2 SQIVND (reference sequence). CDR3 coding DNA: TGTGCCAGTAGTATATCGGCCTCCTCTGGAAACACCATATATTTT. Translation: CASSISASSGNTIYF.

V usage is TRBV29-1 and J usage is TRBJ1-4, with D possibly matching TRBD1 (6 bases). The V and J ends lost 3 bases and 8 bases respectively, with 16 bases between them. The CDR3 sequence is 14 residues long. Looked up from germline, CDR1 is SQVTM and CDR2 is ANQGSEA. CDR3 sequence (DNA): TGCAGCGTTGAGGGGGCAGGGGAAGACGAAAAACTGTTTTTT. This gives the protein CSVEGAGEDEKLFF.

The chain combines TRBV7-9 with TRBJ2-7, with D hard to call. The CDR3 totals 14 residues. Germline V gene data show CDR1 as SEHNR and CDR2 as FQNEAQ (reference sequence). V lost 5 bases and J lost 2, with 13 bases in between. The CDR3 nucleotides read TGTGCCAGCAGCACCTGGACGGATCCCTACGAGCAGTACTTC. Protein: CASSTWTDPYEQYF.

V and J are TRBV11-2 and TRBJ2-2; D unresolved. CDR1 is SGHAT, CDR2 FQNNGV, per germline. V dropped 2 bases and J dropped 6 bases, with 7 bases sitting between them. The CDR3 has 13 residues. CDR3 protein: CASSLFPAGELFF. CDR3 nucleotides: TGTGCCAGCAGCTTATTCCCGGCCGGGGAGCTGTTTTTT.

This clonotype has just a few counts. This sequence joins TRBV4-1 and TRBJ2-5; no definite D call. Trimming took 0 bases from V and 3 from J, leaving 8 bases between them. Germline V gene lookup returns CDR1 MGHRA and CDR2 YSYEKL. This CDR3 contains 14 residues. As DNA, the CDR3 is TGCGCCAGCAGCCAAGATCGCGCGGAAGAGACCCAGTACTTC. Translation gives CASSQDRAEETQYF.

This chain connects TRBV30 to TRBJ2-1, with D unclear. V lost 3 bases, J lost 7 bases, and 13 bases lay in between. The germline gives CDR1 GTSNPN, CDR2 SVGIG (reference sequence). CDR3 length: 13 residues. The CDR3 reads CAWSPRLGNEQFF. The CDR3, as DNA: TGTGCCTGGAGCCCCCGCCTGGGGAATGAGCAGTTCTTC.